This T cell receptor (beta chain) was captured by sequencing in a study of radiotherapy plus CTLA-4 blockade in lung cancer. Study details: Of the patients, 15% to 20% showed objective responses and roughly 30% attained disease control.

General observations from the study: Expansion of tumor-derived TCR clones was observed in blood after radiotherapy plus ipilimumab. With interferon-beta, early dynamics of blood T cell clones were reported to best predict response.

The method was immunoSEQ multiplex PCR; TCRdb's version includes in-frame clones alone and lacks a portion of them. The table lists 55,000 to 85,000 clones, 76% of them singletons. V trimming: 9 bases; J trimming: 0 bases; junction bases outside the gene matches: 12. CDR1 is LNHDA, CDR2 SQIVND, per germline (reference sequence). This CDR3 has 17 amino acids. Chemo-refractory metastatic non-small-cell lung cancer patients underwent focal radiation alongside CTLA-4 blockade with ipilimumab. Regarding this clone: The antigen is undetermined.

Sequencing used peripheral blood, obtained from a patient treated with radiotherapy plus ipilimumab. The genes are TRBV19 and TRBJ1-1; 11 bases match TRBD1. The TCR originated in a human donor with non-small cell lung cancer whose response to radiotherapy plus ipilimumab could not be evaluated. Some clones in this sample may be carry-over from other donors' samples. The CDR3 loop reads CASRPRTGGDVNTEAFF. The CDR3, as DNA: TGTGCCAGCCGCCCCAGGACAGGGGGCGACGTGAACACTGAAGCTTTCTTT.